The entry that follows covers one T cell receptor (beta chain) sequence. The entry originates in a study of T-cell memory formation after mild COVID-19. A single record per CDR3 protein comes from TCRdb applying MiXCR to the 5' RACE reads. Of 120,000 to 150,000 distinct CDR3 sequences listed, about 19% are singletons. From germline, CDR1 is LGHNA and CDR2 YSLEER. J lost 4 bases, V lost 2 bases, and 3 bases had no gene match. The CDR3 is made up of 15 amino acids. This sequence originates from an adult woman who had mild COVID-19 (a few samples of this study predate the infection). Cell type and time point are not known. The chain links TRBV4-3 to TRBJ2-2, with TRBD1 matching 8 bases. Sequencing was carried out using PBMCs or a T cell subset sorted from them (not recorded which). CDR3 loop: CASSQTGGFTGELFF. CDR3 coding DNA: TGCGCCAGCAGCCAAACAGGGGGATTCACCGGGGAGCTGTTTTTT.